This T cell receptor beta chain was sequenced for a study of T-cell reconstitution after alpha-beta-depleted transplantation in children. General observations from the study: Roughly two months post-transplant, alpha-beta T cells reportedly originated from several hundred graft clones that had expanded. Among T cells one year after transplant, newly produced cells accounted for most counts and diversity. Some patients owed their high day-60 TCRbeta diversity to surviving recipient T cells and thymic progenitors.

On this clonotype: Its antigen is not known.

Unique molecular identifiers were incorporated when the TCRbeta library was constructed. TCRdb re-called the PCR reads through MiXCR, storing one row per CDR3 protein. The data hold hundreds of thousands of distinct CDR3 sequences, with around 15% observed a single time. Germline V gives CDR1 LGHNA, CDR2 YSLEER. CDR3 length: 17 residues. V was clipped by 0 bases and J by 1 base, with 12 bases between them. The TCR comes from a boy younger than two who had a stem cell transplant for Wiskott-Aldrich syndrome, so the T cells may come from the graft donor. This sample comprised PBMCs, mostly from graft donor cells, obtained 360 days after TCRalphabeta/CD19-depleted stem cell transplant. This rearrangement joins TRBV4-3 to TRBJ2-2, with D maybe TRBD2 (5 bases). CDR3 region: CASSQDPSGVNTGELFF. The CDR3 DNA follows: TGCGCCAGCAGCCAAGACCCGTCCGGGGTGAACACCGGGGAGCTGTTTTTT.